A selection of T cell receptor beta chains follows, all from one sample in a study of memory CD4+ T cells and cytomegalovirus serostatus. Measured with immunoSEQ multiplex PCR; TCRdb has only the in-frame clones, and not every one. The sample records more than 55,000 clones, 82% being singletons. Sequencing was carried out using memory CD4+ T cells from blood. Every receptor here comes from an adult in good health and CMV-seronegative. Each CDR3 is given with its conserved first and last residue. Size is stated for part of the rows, as once, few or many counts, or as a class when the clone is expanded.

j_gene	abundance	v_gene	len	CDR3aa
TRBJ2-1	-	TRBV6-6	14	CASRAGDFPAEQFF
TRBJ2-7	-	TRBV7-9	12	CASSLSPGEQYF
TRBJ2-6	-	TRBV30	14	CACPRGSGANVLTF
TRBJ2-3	-	TRBV5-1	14	CASSLGTSTDTQYF
TRBJ2-7	-	TRBV5-4	16	CASSVGNRDRAYEQYF
TRBJ1-5	-	TRBV6-1	14	CASSVGIGNQPQHF
TRBJ2-1	-	TRBV4-1	13	CASSGQDYNEQFF
TRBJ2-1	once	TRBV12-2	16	CASRPWASGGYNEQFF
TRBJ2-7	-	TRBV7-9	14	CASSPGGADYEQYF
TRBJ1-1	few	TRBV20-1	11	CSAGLDTEAFF
TRBJ1-1	few	TRBV25-1	15	CASSEWGRGAPEAFF
TRBJ2-3	once	TRBV19	16	CASSMQIAGGRDTQYF
TRBJ1-1	-	TRBV6-1	15	CASSGGDRGHLSAFF
TRBJ2-6	-	TRBV7-2	15	CASSLGASGANVLTF
TRBJ2-2	-	TRBV5-1	17	CASSLTSGGPRTGELFF
TRBJ2-5	-	TRBV2	14	CASSELAAQETQYF
TRBJ1-4	few	TRBV19	16	CATSPGQRTTNEKLFF
TRBJ2-2	-	TRBV7-9	14	CASSLRGTGGELFF
TRBJ2-7	once	TRBV6-1	14	CASRNRDRGYEQYF
TRBJ1-4	-	TRBV30	14	CAWSSTGMGEKLFF
TRBJ1-5	-	TRBV28	13	CASRSGNNQPQHF
TRBJ1-5	-	TRBV6-6	14	CASSPGTGNQPQHF
TRBJ1-6	-	TRBV19	15	CASAYRSSYNSPLHF
TRBJ2-1	once	TRBV7-2	15	CASSLSGRVYNEQFF
TRBJ2-3	-	TRBV13	15	CATSRASGIGDTQYF
TRBJ1-5	-	TRBV6-1	14	CASSLSGSNQPQHF
TRBJ2-3	-	TRBV5-1	15	CASSLFSLGTDTQYF
TRBJ2-7	-	TRBV14	14	CASSQLLGVGEQYF
TRBJ2-1	once	TRBV29-1	13	CSVGLAGVNEQFF
TRBJ1-3	-	TRBV30	13	CAWDRGGRNTIYF
TRBJ2-7	-	TRBV11-2	14	CASSSLTASYEQYF
TRBJ2-5	many	TRBV29-1	13	CSVEYGGKETQYF
TRBJ1-1	-	TRBV6-6	14	CASSYGDRGSGAFF
TRBJ2-4	-	TRBV27	14	CARQDRATKNIQYF
TRBJ2-5	-	TRBV6-5	13	CASSRGPGETQYF
TRBJ2-3	-	TRBV2	11	CASGGTDTQYF
TRBJ1-4	once	TRBV2	15	CASIESGGTNEKLFF
TRBJ1-6	-	TRBV19	17	CASSFNRQGAQNSPLHF
TRBJ2-7	-	TRBV2	11	CASFTGYEQYF
TRBJ1-1	-	TRBV6-5	15	CASSYMGGLSTEAFF
TRBJ1-1	-	TRBV5-1	20	CASSLAPSRGAGTMNTEAFF
TRBJ2-5	-	TRBV4-1	16	CASSQINMGFAETQYF
TRBJ2-7	-	TRBV9	13	CASSRDMDYEQYF
TRBJ1-2	-	TRBV19	13	CASAGRTAYGYTF
TRBJ1-3	once	TRBV15	14	CATSPTGAGNTIYF
TRBJ2-7	once	TRBV5-6	16	CASSLYGGGRLYEQYF
TRBJ2-3	-	TRBV27	15	CASSASGHLTDTQYF
TRBJ2-7	-	TRBV19	14	CASSVVGAVWEQYF